This T cell receptor beta chain was documented in a study of T-cell reconstitution after alpha-beta-depleted transplantation in children. This clonotype showed up many times. V dropped 0 bases and J dropped 13 bases, with 10 bases sitting between them. The CDR3 runs 11 residues. The authors prepared the TCRbeta library with unique molecular identifiers. TCRdb called the PCR reads again in MiXCR, with one record for every CDR3 protein. This repertoire shows 490,000 or so distinct CDR3 sequences, around an eighth found once; its top ten account for under 7%. The input for sequencing was PBMCs from the stem cell graft donor, taken from the stem cell graft. This clonotype originated in a human donor who donated a stem cell graft to a child with combined immunodeficiency. V gene TRBV12-3 or TRBV12-4 combines with J gene TRBJ2-7; D tentatively reads TRBD1 or TRBD2 (5 bases each). CDR3 amino acids: CASSLAGDVYF. The CDR3 DNA follows: TGTGCCAGCAGTTTAGCGGGGGACGTTTACTTC.